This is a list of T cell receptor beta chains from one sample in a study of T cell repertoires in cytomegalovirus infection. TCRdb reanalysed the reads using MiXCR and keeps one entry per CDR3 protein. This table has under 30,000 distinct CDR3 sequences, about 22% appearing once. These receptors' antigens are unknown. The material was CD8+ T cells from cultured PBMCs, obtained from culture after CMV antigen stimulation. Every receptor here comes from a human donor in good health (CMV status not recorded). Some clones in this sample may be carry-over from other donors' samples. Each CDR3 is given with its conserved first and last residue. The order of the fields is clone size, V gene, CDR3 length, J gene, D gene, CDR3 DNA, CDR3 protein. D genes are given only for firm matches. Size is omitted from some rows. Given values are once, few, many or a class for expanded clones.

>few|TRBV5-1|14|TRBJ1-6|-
TGCGCCAGCAGCCTCGGTCGGGATAATTCACCCCTCCACTTT
CASSLGRDNSPLHF
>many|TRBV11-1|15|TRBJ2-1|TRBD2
TGTGCCAGCAGCCGCGGGGGGGGGAACTACAATGAGCAGTTCTTC
CASSRGGGNYNEQFF
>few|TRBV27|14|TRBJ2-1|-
TGTGCCAGCAGTTTATTGGCTGGATCCAATGAGCAGTTCTTC
CASSLLAGSNEQFF
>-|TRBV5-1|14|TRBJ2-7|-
TGCGCCAGCAGCTTACAGGGCACCGCCTACGAGCAGTACTTC
CASSLQGTAYEQYF
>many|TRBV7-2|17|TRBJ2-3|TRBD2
TGTGCCAGCAGCTTAGCGGGTTCAGCGGGGGTGACAGATACGCAGTATTTT
CASSLAGSAGVTDTQYF
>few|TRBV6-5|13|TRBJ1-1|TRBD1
TGTGCCAGCAGGACAGGGTTGGGTACTGAAGCTTTCTTT
CASRTGLGTEAFF
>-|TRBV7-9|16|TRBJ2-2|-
TGTGCCAGCAGCTTAGTCGGGGACGCGAGTACCGGGGAGCTGTTTTTT
CASSLVGDASTGELFF
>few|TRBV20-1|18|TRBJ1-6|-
TGCAGTGCTAGACCTGGCGGGACGGGCGAATCCTATAATTCACCCCTCCACTTT
CSARPGGTGESYNSPLHF
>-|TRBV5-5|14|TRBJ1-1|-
TGTGCCAGCAGCCATGTGTCAGGGTGGACTGAAGCTTTCTTT
CASSHVSGWTEAFF
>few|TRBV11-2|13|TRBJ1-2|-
TGTGCCAGCAGCCCTCGGGCAGACTATGGCTACACCTTC
CASSPRADYGYTF
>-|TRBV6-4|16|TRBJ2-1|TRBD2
TGTGCCAGCAGTGACCAGACTAGCGGGGGGGGAAGTGAGCAGTTCTTC
CASSDQTSGGGSEQFF
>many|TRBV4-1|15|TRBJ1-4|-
TGCGCCAGCAGCCCTTCGAGGACAGAGCCCGAAAAACTGTTTTTT
CASSPSRTEPEKLFF
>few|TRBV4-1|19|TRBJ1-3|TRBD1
TGCGCCAGCAGCCAAGAGAAAACCGGGACAGGGAGCTCTGGAAACACCATATATTTT
CASSQEKTGTGSSGNTIYF
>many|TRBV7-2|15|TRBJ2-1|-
TGTGCCAGCACCTTAGATAGCAGCGGGCGCAGTGAGCAGTTCTTC
CASTLDSSGRSEQFF
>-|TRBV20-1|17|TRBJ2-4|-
TGCAGTGCTAGCTTCAGGGGGGCCTCTTCCGCCAAAAACATTCAGTACTTC
CSASFRGASSAKNIQYF
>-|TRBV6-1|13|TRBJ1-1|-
TGTGCCAGCAGACTCGACGGAGGCGATGAAGCTTTCTTT
CASRLDGGDEAFF
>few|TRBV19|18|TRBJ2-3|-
TGTGCCAGTAGTATTGCGTTGGGGGCTAGCTGGGGTACAGATACGCAGTATTTT
CASSIALGASWGTDTQYF
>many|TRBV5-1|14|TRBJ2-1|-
TGCGCCAGCAGCCTCAGGGGGGGCCCCAATGAGCAGTTCTTC
CASSLRGGPNEQFF
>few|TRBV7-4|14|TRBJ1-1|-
TGTGCCAGCAGCTTAGGCGGGGGAAACACTGAAGCTTTCTTT
CASSLGGGNTEAFF
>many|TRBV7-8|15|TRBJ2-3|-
TGTGCCAGCAGCTTTCAGGACACCCCGGGGGATACGCAGTATTTT
CASSFQDTPGDTQYF
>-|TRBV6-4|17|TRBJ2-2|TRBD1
TGTGCCAGCAGTGACTCCCCGGACAGGGTGAACACCGGGGAGCTGTTTTTT
CASSDSPDRVNTGELFF
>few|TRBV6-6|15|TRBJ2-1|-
TGTGCCAGCAGTTACTTGTCTGAGGCCTACAATGAGCAGTTCTTC
CASSYLSEAYNEQFF
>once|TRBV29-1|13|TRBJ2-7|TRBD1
TGCAGCGCCAGGACAGGGGGCAGTTACGAGCAGTACTTC
CSARTGGSYEQYF
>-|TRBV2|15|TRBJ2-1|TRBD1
TGTGCCAGCAAATCCGGGACAGGGAATTACAATGAGCAGTTCTTC
CASKSGTGNYNEQFF
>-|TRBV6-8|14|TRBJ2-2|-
TGTGCCAGCAGTTACGTTGTGGAGACCGGGGAGCTGTTTTTT
CASSYVVETGELFF
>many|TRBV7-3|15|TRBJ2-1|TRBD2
TGTGCCAGCAGCTCCCTAGCGGGGGCGGGGAATGAGCAGTTCTTC
CASSSLAGAGNEQFF
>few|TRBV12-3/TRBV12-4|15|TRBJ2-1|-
TGTGCCAGCAGTTTAGGCCAGGGTACCTACAATGAGCAGTTCTTC
CASSLGQGTYNEQFF
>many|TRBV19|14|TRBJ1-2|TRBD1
TGTGCCAGTAGTATAGGAAAGACAGGGATCGGCTACACCTTC
CASSIGKTGIGYTF
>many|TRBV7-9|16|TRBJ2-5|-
TGTGCCAGCAGCAATATCCGGGCCTCTATGGGGGAGACCCAGTACTTC
CASSNIRASMGETQYF
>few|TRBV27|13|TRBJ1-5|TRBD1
TGTGCCAGCAGTGGGACAGTGGGTCAGCCCCAGCATTTT
CASSGTVGQPQHF
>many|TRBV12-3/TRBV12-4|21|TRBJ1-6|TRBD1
TGTGCCAGCAGTTTCTTCACCCGGGACAGGGCTCCGAGCTCCTATAATTCACCCCTCCACTTT
CASSFFTRDRAPSSYNSPLHF
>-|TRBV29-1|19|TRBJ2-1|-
TGCAGCGTTGAGGGGGGGGCGGGGTCGACCCCCCGGGCATACAATGAGCAGTTCTTC
CSVEGGAGSTPRAYNEQFF
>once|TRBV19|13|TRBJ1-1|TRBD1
TGTGCCAGTACCTTTGGACAGGGGGAAGGAGCTTTCTTT
CASTFGQGEGAFF
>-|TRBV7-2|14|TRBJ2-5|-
TGTGCCAGCAGCCAATGGGCCGCCGAGGAGACCCAGTACTTC
CASSQWAAEETQYF
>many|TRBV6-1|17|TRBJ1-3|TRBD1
TGTGCCAGCAGTGAATTTGGACAGGCAACCTCTGGAAACACCATATATTTT
CASSEFGQATSGNTIYF
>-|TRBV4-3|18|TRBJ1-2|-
TGCGCCAGCAGCCTATCCGGGGCGACGGAGGGGGTGAGCTATGGCTACACCTTC
CASSLSGATEGVSYGYTF
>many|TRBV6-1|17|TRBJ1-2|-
TGTGCCAGCAGCCGCATGGCGGGAGGGGACATTAACTATGGCTACACCTTC
CASSRMAGGDINYGYTF
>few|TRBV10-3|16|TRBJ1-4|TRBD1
TGTGCCATCAGTGAGTCTGGCGGGACAGGTGGCGAAAAACTGTTTTTT
CAISESGGTGGEKLFF
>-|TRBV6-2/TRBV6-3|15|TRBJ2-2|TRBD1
TGTGCCAGCAGTAGGGGACAGCCGAACACCGGGGAGCTGTTTTTT
CASSRGQPNTGELFF
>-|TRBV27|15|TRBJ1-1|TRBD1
TGTGCCAGCAGTCTCCGACAGGGGAGGAGGACTGAAGCTTTCTTT
CASSLRQGRRTEAFF
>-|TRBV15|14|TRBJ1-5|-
TGTGCCACGAAACAGGGAAATTCCAATCAGCCCCAGCATTTT
CATKQGNSNQPQHF
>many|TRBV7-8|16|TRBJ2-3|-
TGTGCCAGCAGCTTAGAGGGTACGGGCCTAGCAGATACGCAGTATTTT
CASSLEGTGLADTQYF
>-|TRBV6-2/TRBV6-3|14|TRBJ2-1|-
TGTGCCAGCAATCGGGGAGGGGGAGCTCATGAGCAGTTCTTC
CASNRGGGAHEQFF
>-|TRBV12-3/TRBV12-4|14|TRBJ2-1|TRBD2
TGTGCCAGCAGCCTTAGCGGGGGGGCCCATGAGCAGTTCTTC
CASSLSGGAHEQFF
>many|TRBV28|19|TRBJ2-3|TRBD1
TGTGCCAGCAGTTTAGAGTATCTGCCCACAGGGGCTAGCACAGATACGCAGTATTTT
CASSLEYLPTGASTDTQYF
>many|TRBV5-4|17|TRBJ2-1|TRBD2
TGTGCCAGCAGCCCGTCCAGAGGGCGGGGGGAATACAATGAGCAGTTCTTC
CASSPSRGRGEYNEQFF
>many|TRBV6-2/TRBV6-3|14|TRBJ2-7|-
TGTGCCAGCAGTTATGGAGGTGCCTCCTACGAGCAGTACTTC
CASSYGGASYEQYF
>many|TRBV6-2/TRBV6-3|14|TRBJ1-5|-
TGTGCCAGCAGTTATCCAGCGTACAATCAGCCCCAGCATTTT
CASSYPAYNQPQHF
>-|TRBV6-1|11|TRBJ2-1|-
TGTGCCAGCAGTGAGACGGGACGCCGGTTCTTC
CASSETGRRFF
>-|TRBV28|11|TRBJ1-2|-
TGCGCGGGGGGATCTAACTATGGCTACACCTTC
CAGGSNYGYTF
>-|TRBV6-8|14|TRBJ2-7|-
TGTGCCAGCAGTTACTCGGCAGGTTCCCACGAGCAGTACTTC
CASSYSAGSHEQYF
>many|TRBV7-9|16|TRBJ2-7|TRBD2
TGTGCCAGCAGCTTAGGAGGCAGCGGGGGCACCTACGAGCAGTACTTC
CASSLGGSGGTYEQYF
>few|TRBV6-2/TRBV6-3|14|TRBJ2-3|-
TGTGCCAGCAGTTACCGGCTAGTTCCAGATACGCAGTATTTT
CASSYRLVPDTQYF
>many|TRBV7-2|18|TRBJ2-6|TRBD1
TGTGCCAGCAGCCCCCCCGGACAGGGTATTACCGGGGCCAACGTCCTGACTTTC
CASSPPGQGITGANVLTF
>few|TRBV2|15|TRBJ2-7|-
TGTGCCAGCAGTGAAGGCGTTGTCCTTACCTACGAGCAGTACTTC
CASSEGVVLTYEQYF
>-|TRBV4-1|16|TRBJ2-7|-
TGCGCCAGCAGCCAGGCTACCGGGACGGGAACCTACGAGCAGTACTTC
CASSQATGTGTYEQYF
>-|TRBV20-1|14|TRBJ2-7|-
TGCAGTGCTAGAGACGGGACCGGATCCTACGAGCAGTACTTC
CSARDGTGSYEQYF